Listed below are T cell receptor beta chains from one sample, sequenced in a study of T cell repertoires in cytomegalovirus infection. A single record per CDR3 protein comes from TCRdb applying MiXCR to the reads. Here the sample spans around 530,000 distinct CDR3 sequences, about 30% being singletons. Sequenced material: PBMCs. All receptors come from a human donor in good health (CMV status not recorded). Some clones in this sample may be carry-over from other donors' samples. Each CDR3 is given without its conserved first and last residue. Size is stated for part of the rows, as once, few or many counts, or as a class when the clone is expanded.

CDR3,V,size
ASSLADPYTEAF,TRBV7-9,NA
ASSQDPATGYEQY,TRBV4-1,NA
SARRTGGLHEQY,TRBV20-1,NA
ASREGATGELF,TRBV6-6,NA
ASSYGQGYIQY,TRBV6-6,NA
ASLHPLAGRNEQF,TRBV10-2,many
ASSYSRAGPNTEAF,TRBV6-2/TRBV6-3,NA
ASSLVAGTVKNEKLF,TRBV5-6,NA
ASTYLDSHLGEQY,TRBV19,NA
ASSPPGRRQETQY,TRBV6-1,many
ASSPDSGRAPNIQY,TRBV7-3,NA
ASSLGRTINTGELF,TRBV7-3,NA
ASSIVSGRYNEQF,TRBV19,NA
ASSARLAGGPEAGELF,TRBV6-2/TRBV6-3,NA
ASNKQGGKTQY,TRBV12-3/TRBV12-4,NA
ASSLVSFQETQY,TRBV7-9,NA
ASRDLGSSYEQY,TRBV28,NA
ASRRSANTGELF,TRBV19,NA
SARAGLSNQPQH,TRBV20-1,few
ASSPLWQENEKLF,TRBV12-3/TRBV12-4,many
SGQGEGYEQY,TRBV29-1,NA
ASSHRTSGIVWEQY,TRBV28,NA
ASSLNRGNEQF,TRBV7-9,NA
ASSVQAQETQY,TRBV7-6,NA